The T cell receptor beta chain under discussion was sequenced for a study of blood T cell repertoires in COVID-19. Across the whole study: Spain, Italy and the United States supplied samples that represented acute and convalescent COVID-19.

Unmatched junction bases numbered 1, after V lost 2 bases and J lost 3 bases. The length of the CDR3 is 13 residues. The V gene's germline CDR1 is GTSNPN and CDR2 SVGIG (reference sequence). The protocol was immunoSEQ multiplex PCR, while the TCRdb copy is restricted to in-frame clones and leaves out a portion. The table has roughly 230,000 clones, about 86% seen once. The chain is built from TRBV30 and TRBJ1-2; 9 bases fit TRBD1. Sequenced material: peripheral blood. This TCR was recovered from a man aged 50-60 years with active or convalescent COVID-19. This CDR3 is CAWSRTGDYGYTF. DNA for the CDR3: TGTGCCTGGAGTCGGACAGGGGACTATGGCTACACCTTC.